The rows below give T cell receptor beta chains drawn from one sample of a study of human T cells and chemical hapten exposure. One entry per CDR3 protein results from TCRdb running MiXCR on the RACE reads. This table holds over 300,000 distinct CDR3 sequences, 4.5% to 5.5% found once. This sample comprised whole blood, obtained in connection with sensitization to the hapten diphenylcyclopropenone (DPC). Every receptor here comes from a woman aged 45 to 65 with alopecia areata. Some clones in this sample may be carry-over from other donors' samples. Each CDR3 is given with its conserved first and last residue. Each record gives: V gene, D gene, clone size, J gene, CDR3 protein, CDR3 DNA. A D gene is named only where the DNA matches it firmly. The listing skips clone size in some rows; elsewhere it reads once, few, many or a size class.

V gene: TRBV4-2
D gene: NA
clone size: NA
J gene: TRBJ1-5
CDR3 protein: CASSQDLRSIGNQPQHF
CDR3 DNA: TGTGCCAGCAGCCAAGATCTGAGGTCCATAGGCAATCAGCCCCAGCATTTT

V gene: TRBV7-8
D gene: TRBD2
clone size: many
J gene: TRBJ2-5
CDR3 protein: CASSLVAGGLETQYF
CDR3 DNA: TGTGCCAGCAGCTTAGTTGCGGGAGGATTGGAGACCCAGTACTTC

V gene: TRBV3-1
D gene: TRBD1
clone size: many
J gene: TRBJ1-1
CDR3 protein: CASSQTGWDRGTEAFF
CDR3 DNA: TGTGCCAGCAGCCAAACGGGGTGGGACAGGGGGACTGAAGCTTTCTTT

V gene: TRBV4-1
D gene: NA
clone size: NA
J gene: TRBJ2-1
CDR3 protein: CASSHEGGAYNEQFF
CDR3 DNA: TGCGCCAGCAGCCACGAGGGGGGGGCCTACAATGAGCAGTTCTTC

V gene: TRBV29-1
D gene: TRBD2
clone size: many
J gene: TRBJ2-3
CDR3 protein: CSVASGLIGTQYF
CDR3 DNA: TGCAGCGTCGCTAGCGGGCTCATCGGTACGCAGTATTTT

V gene: TRBV7-8
D gene: NA
clone size: NA
J gene: TRBJ1-3
CDR3 protein: CASSYRGRVSGNTIYF
CDR3 DNA: TGTGCCAGCAGCTACCGGGGACGGGTCTCTGGAAACACCATATATTTT

V gene: TRBV19
D gene: TRBD1
clone size: few
J gene: TRBJ1-5
CDR3 protein: CASNEGQGRNQPQHF
CDR3 DNA: TGTGCCAGTAACGAGGGACAGGGGCGCAATCAGCCCCAGCATTTT

V gene: TRBV20-1
D gene: NA
clone size: NA
J gene: TRBJ1-1
CDR3 protein: CSATEVGNTEAFF
CDR3 DNA: TGCAGTGCTACGGAAGTGGGAAACACTGAAGCTTTCTTT

V gene: TRBV9
D gene: NA
clone size: NA
J gene: TRBJ2-7
CDR3 protein: CASSPWQGSYEQYF
CDR3 DNA: TGTGCCAGCAGCCCCTGGCAGGGTTCCTACGAGCAGTACTTC

V gene: TRBV23-1
D gene: NA
clone size: many
J gene: TRBJ1-1
CDR3 protein: CASSHRLGEAFF
CDR3 DNA: TGCGCCAGCAGTCACCGGCTGGGTGAAGCTTTCTTT

V gene: TRBV5-1
D gene: NA
clone size: many
J gene: TRBJ2-1
CDR3 protein: CASSLDAGYNEQFF
CDR3 DNA: TGCGCCAGCAGCTTGGATGCAGGCTACAATGAGCAGTTCTTC

V gene: TRBV29-1
D gene: NA
clone size: many
J gene: TRBJ1-1
CDR3 protein: CSVGRRNTEAFF
CDR3 DNA: TGCAGCGTTGGACGGAGGAACACTGAAGCTTTCTTT

V gene: TRBV7-9
D gene: TRBD2
clone size: NA
J gene: TRBJ2-1
CDR3 protein: CASSLSERGGNEQFF
CDR3 DNA: TGTGCCAGCAGCTTATCGGAGCGGGGGGGCAATGAGCAGTTCTTC

V gene: TRBV28
D gene: TRBD1
clone size: NA
J gene: TRBJ1-2
CDR3 protein: CASSFRLAGGGYTF
CDR3 DNA: TGTGCCAGCAGTTTCCGTTTGGCAGGGGGCGGCTACACCTTC

V gene: TRBV5-1
D gene: NA
clone size: many
J gene: TRBJ2-5
CDR3 protein: CASSLAQEETQYF
CDR3 DNA: TGCGCCAGCAGCTTGGCCCAGGAAGAGACCCAGTACTTC

V gene: TRBV21-1
D gene: NA
clone size: few
J gene: TRBJ1-5
CDR3 protein: CASGHHDRACNQPQHF
CDR3 DNA: TGTGCCAGCGGCCACCATGACAGGGCTTGCAATCAGCCCCAGCATTTT

V gene: TRBV20-1
D gene: TRBD1
clone size: NA
J gene: TRBJ2-7
CDR3 protein: CSANPLGTGGPHEQYF
CDR3 DNA: TGCAGTGCTAATCCCCTCGGGACAGGGGGCCCCCACGAGCAGTACTTC